This T cell receptor beta chain originates from a study of blood T cell repertoires in COVID-19. Study as a whole: There were acute and convalescent COVID-19 samples, and they came from the United States, Italy and Spain. Nucleic acid was either cDNA or gDNA, and it came from T cells, B-cell-depleted T cells, or PBMCs.

The study drew participants aged about 18 to 95 years from 20 to 30 US areas. Some clones are missing from TCRdb's copy, which holds only in-frame ones; the method was immunoSEQ multiplex PCR. The sample has some 330,000 clones, approximately 84% seen once. This sequence originates from a man aged 25 to 40 who had recovered from COVID-19. The sequenced material came from PBMCs or T cells enriched from blood (not recorded which).

The CDR3 DNA reads as TGTGCCAGCAGCCAAGTGGGGCAGGGGGGCTCCTACGAGCAGTACTTC. It specifies CASSQVGQGGSYEQYF. The chain recombines TRBV3-1 (or the pseudogene TRBV3-2) with TRBJ2-7; tentatively, D is TRBD1 (7 bases). V was cut by 1 base and J by 0 bases, with 13 bases left in between. This CDR3 comprises 16 residues. From germline, CDR1 is LGHDT and CDR2 YNNKEL (reference sequence).